This T cell receptor (beta chain) came from a study of response to subunit inactivated influenza vaccine. Study results and caveats: Authors suggested few new T cells are recruited by each seasonal influenza vaccination.

From germline, CDR1 is DFQATT and CDR2 SNEGSKA (reference sequence). The length of the CDR3 is 15 residues. J lost 5 bases, V lost 3 bases, and 10 bases had no gene match. One entry per CDR3 protein, called by TCRdb with MiXCR from the RT-PCR reads. The profile shows more than 700,000 distinct CDR3 sequences, approximately 21% of them singletons. This clonotype was observed a handful of times. The antigen is not known. The V gene is TRBV20-1, the J gene TRBJ1-1; 9 positions agree with TRBD1. The source was PBMCs from blood, collected less than 6 days after vaccination. The receptor was isolated from a middle-aged man who received an inactivated influenza vaccine. DNA for the CDR3: TGCAGTGCTAGGGGGACAGGGTTTGGGGGGACTGAAGCTTTCTTT. Translated, it gives CSARGTGFGGTEAFF.